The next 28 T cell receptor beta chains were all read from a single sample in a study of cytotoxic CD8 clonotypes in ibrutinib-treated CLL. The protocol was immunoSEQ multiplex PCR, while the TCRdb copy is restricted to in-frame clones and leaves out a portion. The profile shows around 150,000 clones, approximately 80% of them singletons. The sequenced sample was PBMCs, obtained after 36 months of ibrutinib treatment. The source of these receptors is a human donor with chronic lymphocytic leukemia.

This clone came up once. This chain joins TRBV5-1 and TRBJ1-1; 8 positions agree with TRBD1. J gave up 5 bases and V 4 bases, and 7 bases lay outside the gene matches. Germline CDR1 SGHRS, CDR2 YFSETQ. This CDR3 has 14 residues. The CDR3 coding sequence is TGCGCCAGCAGCAAGCAGGGGGCTAGTACTGAAGCTTTCTTT. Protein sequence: CASSKQGASTEAFF. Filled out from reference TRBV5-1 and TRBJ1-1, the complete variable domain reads KAGVTQTPRYLIKTRGQQVTLSCSPISGHRSVSWYQQTPGQGLQFLFEYFSETQRNKGNFPGRFSGRQFSNSRSEMNVSTLELGDSALYLCASSKQGASTEAFFGQGTRLTVV.

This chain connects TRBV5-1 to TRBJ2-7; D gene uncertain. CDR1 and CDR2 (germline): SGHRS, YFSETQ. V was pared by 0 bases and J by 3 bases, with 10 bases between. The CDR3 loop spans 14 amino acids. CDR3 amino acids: CASSLEHIIYEQYF. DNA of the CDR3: TGCGCCAGCAGCTTGGAACACATAATCTACGAGCAGTACTTC.

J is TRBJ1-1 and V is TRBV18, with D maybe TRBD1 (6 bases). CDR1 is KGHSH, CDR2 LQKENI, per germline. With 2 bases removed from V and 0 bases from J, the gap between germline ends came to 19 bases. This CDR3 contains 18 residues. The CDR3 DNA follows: TGTGCCAGCTCACCAATAGGGGGATCCCCGATGATGAACACTGAAGCTTTCTTT. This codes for CASSPIGGSPMMNTEAFF. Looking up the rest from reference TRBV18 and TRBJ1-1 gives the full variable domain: NAGVMQNPRHLVRRRGQEARLRCSPMKGHSHVYWYRQLPEEGLKFMVYLQKENIIDESGMPKERFSAEFPKEGPSILRIQQVVRGDSAAYFCASSPIGGSPMMNTEAFFGQGTRLTVV.

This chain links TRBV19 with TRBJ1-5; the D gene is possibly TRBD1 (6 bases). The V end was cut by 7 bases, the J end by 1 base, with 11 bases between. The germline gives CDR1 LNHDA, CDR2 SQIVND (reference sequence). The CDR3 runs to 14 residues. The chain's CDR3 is CASMWGASNQPQHF. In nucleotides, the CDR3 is TGTGCCAGTATGTGGGGGGCGAGCAATCAGCCCCAGCATTTT.

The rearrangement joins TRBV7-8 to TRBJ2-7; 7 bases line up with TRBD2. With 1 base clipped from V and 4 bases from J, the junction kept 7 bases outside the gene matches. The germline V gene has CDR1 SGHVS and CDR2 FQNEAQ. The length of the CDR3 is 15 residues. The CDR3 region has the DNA TGTGCCAGCAGCTTAGGGCTAGCGGTGCATTACGAGCAGTACTTC. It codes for CASSLGLAVHYEQYF.

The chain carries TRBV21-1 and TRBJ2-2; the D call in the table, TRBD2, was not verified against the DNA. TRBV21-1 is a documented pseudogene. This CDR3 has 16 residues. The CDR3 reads CATNEGLGFFDGELFF. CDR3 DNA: TGTGCCACCAATGAGGGACTAGGATTTTTTGACGGGGAGCTGTTTTTT.

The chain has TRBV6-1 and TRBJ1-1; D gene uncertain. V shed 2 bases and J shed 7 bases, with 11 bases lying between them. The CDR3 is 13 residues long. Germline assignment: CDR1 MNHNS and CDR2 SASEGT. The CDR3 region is CASSEMLRFEAFF. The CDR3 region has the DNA TGTGCCAGCAGTGAAATGTTACGTTTTGAAGCTTTCTTT.

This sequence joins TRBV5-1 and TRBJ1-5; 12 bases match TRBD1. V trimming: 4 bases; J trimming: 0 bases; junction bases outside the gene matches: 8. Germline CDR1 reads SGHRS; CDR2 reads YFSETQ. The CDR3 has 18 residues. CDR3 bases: TGCGCCAGCAGCCCCGGGACAGGGGGCGTTGATAGCAATCAGCCCCAGCATTTT. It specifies CASSPGTGGVDSNQPQHF.

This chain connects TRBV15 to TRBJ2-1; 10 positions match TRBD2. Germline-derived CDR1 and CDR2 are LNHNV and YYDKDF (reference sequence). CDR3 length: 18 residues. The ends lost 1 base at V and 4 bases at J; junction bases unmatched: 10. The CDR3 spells CATSRAPGTSAPYNEQFF. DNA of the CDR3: TGTGCCACCAGCAGAGCCCCCGGGACTAGCGCACCTTACAATGAGCAGTTCTTC. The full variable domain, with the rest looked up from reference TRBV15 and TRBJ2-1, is DAMVIQNPRYQVTQFGKPVTLSCSQTLNHNVMYWYQQKSSQAPKLLFHYYDKDFNNEADTPDNFQSRRPNTSFCFLDIRSPGLGDTAMYLCATSRAPGTSAPYNEQFFGPGTRLTVL.

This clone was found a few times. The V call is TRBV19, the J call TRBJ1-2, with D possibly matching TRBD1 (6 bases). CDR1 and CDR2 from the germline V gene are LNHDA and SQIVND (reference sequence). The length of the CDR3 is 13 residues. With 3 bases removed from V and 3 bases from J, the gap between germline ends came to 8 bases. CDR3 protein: CASSMRQDYGYTF. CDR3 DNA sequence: TGTGCCAGTAGTATGAGACAGGACTATGGCTACACCTTC.

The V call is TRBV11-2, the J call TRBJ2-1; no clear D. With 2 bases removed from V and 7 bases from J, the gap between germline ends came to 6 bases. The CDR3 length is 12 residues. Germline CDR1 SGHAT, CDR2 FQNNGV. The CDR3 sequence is CASSLLWNEQFF. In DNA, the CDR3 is TGTGCCAGCAGCTTACTGTGGAATGAGCAGTTCTTC.

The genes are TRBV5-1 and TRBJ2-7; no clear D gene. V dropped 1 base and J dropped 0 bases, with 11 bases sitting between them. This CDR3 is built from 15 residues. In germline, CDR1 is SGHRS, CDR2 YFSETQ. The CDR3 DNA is TGCGCCAGCAGCTTGTTTTATTCCGTCTCCTACGAGCAGTACTTC. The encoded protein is CASSLFYSVSYEQYF.

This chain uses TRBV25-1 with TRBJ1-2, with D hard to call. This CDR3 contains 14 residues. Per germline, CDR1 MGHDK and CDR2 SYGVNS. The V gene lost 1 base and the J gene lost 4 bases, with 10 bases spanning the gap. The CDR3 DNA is TGTGCCAGCAGTGAATCCGCCCTGCCCTATGGCTACACCTTC. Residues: CASSESALPYGYTF.

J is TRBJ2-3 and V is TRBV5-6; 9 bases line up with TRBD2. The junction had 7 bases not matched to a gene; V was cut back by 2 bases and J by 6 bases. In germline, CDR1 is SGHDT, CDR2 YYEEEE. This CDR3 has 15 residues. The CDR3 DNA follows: TGTGCCAGCAGCTTCGGGGCGGGAGGGCCGGATACGCAGTATTTT. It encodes CASSFGAGGPDTQYF.

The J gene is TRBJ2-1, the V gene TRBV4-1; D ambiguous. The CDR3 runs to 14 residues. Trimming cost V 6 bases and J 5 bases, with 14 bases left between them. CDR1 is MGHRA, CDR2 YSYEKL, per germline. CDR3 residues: CASSSFTNNNEQFF. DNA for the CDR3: TGCGCCAGCAGTAGTTTCACAAATAACAATGAGCAGTTCTTC.

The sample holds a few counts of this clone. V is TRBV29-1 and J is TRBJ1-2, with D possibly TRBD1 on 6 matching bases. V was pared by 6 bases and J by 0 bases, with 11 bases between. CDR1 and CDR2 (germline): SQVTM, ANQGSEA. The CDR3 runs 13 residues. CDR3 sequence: CSVHREANYGYTF. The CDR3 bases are TGCAGCGTCCACAGGGAAGCTAACTATGGCTACACCTTC.

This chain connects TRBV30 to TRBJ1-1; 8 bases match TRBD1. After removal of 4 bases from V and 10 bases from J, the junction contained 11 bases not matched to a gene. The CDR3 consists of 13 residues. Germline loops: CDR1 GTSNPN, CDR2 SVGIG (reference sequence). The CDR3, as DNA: TGTGCCTGGATTCTGGGGCAGGGGGCGGCAGCTTTCTTT. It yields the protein CAWILGQGAAAFF. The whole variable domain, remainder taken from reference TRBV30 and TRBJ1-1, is SQTIHQWPATLVQPVGSPLSLECTVEGTSNPNLYWYRQAAGRGLQLLFYSVGIGQISSEVPQNLSASRPQDRQFILSSKKLLLSDSGFYLCAWILGQGAAAFFGQGTRLTVV.

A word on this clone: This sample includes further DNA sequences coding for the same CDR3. CDR3: CASSSPTEQYF. The CDR3 nucleotides read TGCGCCAGCAGCTCGCCTACCGAGCAGTACTTC. The rearrangement uses TRBV5-1 and TRBJ2-7; D unclear. The CDR3 runs 11 residues. V shed 3 bases and J shed 6 bases, with 7 bases lying between them. Germline V lookup: CDR1 SGHRS, CDR2 YFSETQ.

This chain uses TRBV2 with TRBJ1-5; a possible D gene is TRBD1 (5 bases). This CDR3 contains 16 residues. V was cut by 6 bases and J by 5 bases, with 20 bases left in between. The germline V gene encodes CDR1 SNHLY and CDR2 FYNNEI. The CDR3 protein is CASSVHLGGGDQPQHF. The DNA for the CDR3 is TGTGCCAGCAGCGTACACCTCGGGGGGGGAGATCAGCCCCAGCATTTT. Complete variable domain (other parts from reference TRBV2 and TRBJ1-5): EPEVTQTPSHQVTQMGQEVILRCVPISNHLYFYWYRQILGQKVEFLVSFYNNEISEKSEIFDDQFSVERPDGSNFTLKIRSTKLEDSAMYFCASSVHLGGGDQPQHFGDGTRLSIL.

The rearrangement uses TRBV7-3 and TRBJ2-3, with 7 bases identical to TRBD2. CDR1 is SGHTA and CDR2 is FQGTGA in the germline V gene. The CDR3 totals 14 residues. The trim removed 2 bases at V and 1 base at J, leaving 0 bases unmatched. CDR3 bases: TGTGCCAGCAGCTTAGCGGGGGGCACAGATACGCAGTATTTT. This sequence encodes CASSLAGGTDTQYF.

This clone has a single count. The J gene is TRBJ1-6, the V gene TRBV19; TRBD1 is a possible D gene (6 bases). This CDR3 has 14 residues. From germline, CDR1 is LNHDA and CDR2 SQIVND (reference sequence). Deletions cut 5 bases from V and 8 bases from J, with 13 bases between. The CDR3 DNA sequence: TGTGCCAGTAGTTTGTCCGGGGGCCATTCACCCCTCCACTTT. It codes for CASSLSGGHSPLHF.

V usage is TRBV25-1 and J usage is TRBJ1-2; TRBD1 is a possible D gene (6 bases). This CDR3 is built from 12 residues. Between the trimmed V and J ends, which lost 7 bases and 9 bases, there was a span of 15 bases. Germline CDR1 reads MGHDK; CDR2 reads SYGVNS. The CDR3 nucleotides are TGTGCCAGCAACCGAATTGGGACAAGCTACACCTTC. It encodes CASNRIGTSYTF.

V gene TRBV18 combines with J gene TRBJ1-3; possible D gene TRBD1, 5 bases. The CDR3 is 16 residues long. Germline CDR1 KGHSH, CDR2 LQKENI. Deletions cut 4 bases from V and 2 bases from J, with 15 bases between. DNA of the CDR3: TGTGCCAGCTCACAAAACGGACAAGGGGCTGGAAACACCATATATTTT. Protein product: CASSQNGQGAGNTIYF.

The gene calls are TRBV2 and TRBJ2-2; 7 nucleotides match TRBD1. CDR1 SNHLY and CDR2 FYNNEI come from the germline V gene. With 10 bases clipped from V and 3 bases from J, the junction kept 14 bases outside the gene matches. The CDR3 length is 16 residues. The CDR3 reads CANHRRTGFDTGELFF. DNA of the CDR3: TGTGCCAACCACCGACGGACAGGTTTTGACACCGGGGAGCTGTTTTTT.

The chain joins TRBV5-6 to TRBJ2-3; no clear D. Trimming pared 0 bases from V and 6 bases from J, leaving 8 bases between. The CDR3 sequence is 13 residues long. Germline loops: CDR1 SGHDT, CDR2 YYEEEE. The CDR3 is CASSLAALDTQYF. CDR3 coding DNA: TGTGCCAGCAGCTTGGCAGCTCTCGATACGCAGTATTTT.

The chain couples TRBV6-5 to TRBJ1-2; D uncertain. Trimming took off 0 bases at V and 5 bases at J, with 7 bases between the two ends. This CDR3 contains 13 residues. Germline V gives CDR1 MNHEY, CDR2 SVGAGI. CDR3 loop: CASSYSGTYGYTF. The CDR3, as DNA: TGTGCCAGCAGTTACTCGGGTACATATGGCTACACCTTC.

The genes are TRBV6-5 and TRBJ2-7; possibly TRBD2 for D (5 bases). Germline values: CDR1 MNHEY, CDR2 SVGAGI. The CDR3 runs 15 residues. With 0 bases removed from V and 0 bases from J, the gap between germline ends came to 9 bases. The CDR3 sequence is CASSYSTGSSYEQYF. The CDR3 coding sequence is TGTGCCAGCAGTTACTCGACGGGGAGCTCCTACGAGCAGTACTTC.

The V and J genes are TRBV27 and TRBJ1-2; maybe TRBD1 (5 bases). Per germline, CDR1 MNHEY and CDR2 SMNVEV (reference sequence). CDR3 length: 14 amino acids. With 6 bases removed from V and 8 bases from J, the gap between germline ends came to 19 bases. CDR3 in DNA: TGTGCCAGCAGGGGAGACAGAGCCCAGATCGGCTACACCTTC. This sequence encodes CASRGDRAQIGYTF.